This TCR beta chain was sequenced during a study of blood T cell repertoires in COVID-19. Study as a whole: Sources were T cells, B-cell-depleted T cells, or PBMCs; the material itself was cDNA or gDNA.

The CDR3 sequence is 16 residues long. The J segment lost 3 bases and the V segment lost 0 bases, leaving 8 bases of the junction unmatched. The germline CDR1 and CDR2 sequences are SGDLS and YYNGEE. Participants were aged about 18 to 90 years from about 25 US areas. Participants' reported clinical history set cohort assignment. Only in-frame clones appear in the TCRdb table, and some are missing; sequencing was by immunoSEQ multiplex PCR. The sample holds roughly 360,000 clones, around 87% seen once. The chain has TRBV9 and TRBJ2-7, with 8 bases fitting TRBD1. This receptor was identified in a man aged 25-45 years who had recovered from COVID-19. Sequencing input: PBMCs or T cells enriched from blood (not recorded which). As DNA, the CDR3 is TGTGCCAGCAGCGTAGGACCCGGGACAGGAATCTACGAGCAGTACTTC. It is translated as CASSVGPGTGIYEQYF.